These 26 T cell receptor beta chains came from one sample sequenced in a study of post-analysis software for immune sequencing data. Notes on the study in general: Roughly five TRBV segments, including TRBV5-6, TRBV5-1 and TRBV20-1, were more frequent in patients than controls.

These receptors lack a known antigen. Incorporated into the TCR beta cDNA libraries were unique molecular identifiers, which served to reduce PCR and sequencing biases. MiXCR was run by TCRdb on the PCR reads, yielding one entry per CDR3 protein. This sample has 150,000 to 200,000 distinct CDR3 sequences, with about 32% found just once. Sequenced sample: blood. These receptors were collected from a girl under 18 with multiple sclerosis.

This clonotype came up many times. The V gene is TRBV10-3, the J gene TRBJ1-4; the D is unclear. The CDR3 covers 12 residues. V lost 4 bases and J lost 16, with 16 bases in between. Germline V gene data show CDR1 as ENHRY and CDR2 as SYGVKD. The DNA of the CDR3 is TGTGCCATCAGTGGCTGGGGAGGGATCGAGTTTTTT. Translating gives CAISGWGGIEFF.

As to this clonotype: Relative to the germline gene, one junction end is altered; a read error may explain this. This chain joins TRBV6-1 and TRBJ2-1; D is ambiguous. The CDR3 has 11 amino acids. CDR1 and CDR2 (germline): MNHNS, SASEGT. The CDR3 DNA sequence: TGTGCCAACAGTCTATGGTATGAGCAGTTCTTC. Translated: CANSLWYEQFF.

In its sample, this clonotype was seen many times. The chain recombines TRBV5-1 with TRBJ1-2; a weak D match, TRBD1 (6 bases). The CDR3 consists of 13 residues. Trimming took 1 base from V and 7 from J, leaving 11 bases between them. The V gene's germline CDR1 is SGHRS and CDR2 YFSETQ. As DNA, the CDR3 is TGCGCCAGCAGCTTGACAGGGTCAGGTGGCTACACCTTC. It codes for CASSLTGSGGYTF.

This clonotype was detected once. Its ends do not fully match the called genes, so a read error is possible. Here the CDR3 DNA reads TGTGCCAGCAGTGAGCTGGGACTAGCGTCCTGCAATGAGCAGTTCTTC. Protein product: CASSELGLASCNEQFF. The chain recombines TRBV2 with TRBJ2-1; 10 bases match TRBD2. There are 16 residues in the CDR3. CDR1 is SNHLY and CDR2 is FYNNEI in the germline V gene.

This clonotype was counted many times. V is TRBV25-1 and J is TRBJ1-2, with 7 bases identical to TRBD1. V dropped 5 bases and J dropped 0; count of bases not matched to a gene: 9. This CDR3 has 16 residues. From germline, CDR1 is MGHDK and CDR2 SYGVNS. The CDR3 loop is CASSQVDRTANYGYTF. The CDR3, as DNA: TGTGCCAGCAGTCAGGTGGACAGGACAGCTAACTATGGCTACACCTTC.

This clonotype has just a few counts. A much larger clone is a single base away; this may be a read error. This chain links TRBV5-1 with TRBJ2-3, with TRBD1 matching over 7 bases. The CDR3 sequence is 15 residues long. The J segment lost 4 bases and the V segment lost 4 bases, leaving 9 bases of the junction unmatched. Germline V lookup: CDR1 SGHRS, CDR2 YFSETQ. The CDR3 region is CASSPGDSFADTQYF. The CDR3 bases are TGCGCCAGCAGCCCCGGGGACAGTTTCGCAGATACGCAGTATTTT.

The V and J genes are TRBV20-1 and TRBJ1-1, with a weak D call TRBD1 (5 bases). The CDR3 covers 12 residues. V shed 1 base and J shed 8 bases, with 11 bases lying between them. Germline lookup yields CDR1 DFQATT and CDR2 SNEGSKA (reference sequence). CDR3: CSARGGPGEAFF. The DNA of the CDR3 is TGCAGTGCTAGAGGGGGCCCGGGGGAAGCTTTCTTT.

This clonotype was detected ten times or more. The genes are TRBV6-5 and TRBJ2-1; no clear D gene. Deletions cut 6 bases from V and 4 bases from J, with 4 bases between. This CDR3 has 11 amino acids. CDR1 and CDR2 from the germline V gene are MNHEY and SVGAGI. The CDR3 DNA sequence: TGTGCCAGCAGAACATACAATGAGCAGTTCTTC. It encodes CASRTYNEQFF.

This clonotype has only one observation. This may arise from a read error, as a much more abundant clone is one base away. CDR3 DNA sequence: TGCGCCAGCAGACCTCTAGGCCATACCGACGATGAGCAGTTCTTC. Translating it yields CASRPLGHTDDEQFF. The rearrangement joins TRBV5-1 to TRBJ2-1; no reliable D call. Trimming removed 5 bases at V and 8 bases at J, with 20 bases between. This CDR3 spans 15 amino acids. Germline values: CDR1 SGHRS, CDR2 YFSETQ.

The rearrangement uses TRBV7-3 and TRBJ2-5, with 7 positions matching TRBD2. This CDR3 has 14 amino acids. Germline loops: CDR1 SGHTA, CDR2 FQGTGA. V was pared by 4 bases and J by 4 bases, with 6 bases of the junction left unmatched. CDR3 in amino acids: CASSSVGGGETQYF. The CDR3 nucleotides are TGTGCCAGCAGCTCCGTTGGGGGGGGAGAGACCCAGTACTTC.

This clonotype was detected a few times. The V and J genes are TRBV4-2 and TRBJ2-5, with TRBD2 matching over 11 bases. From germline, CDR1 is LGHNA and CDR2 YNFKEQ. The V and J ends lost 2 bases and 11 bases, in that order; junction bases with no gene match: 10. The length of the CDR3 is 15 residues. This chain's CDR3 is CASSQQLAGANEQYF. For the CDR3, the DNA is TGTGCCAGCAGCCAACAACTAGCGGGGGCTAATGAGCAGTACTTC.

This clonotype was detected many times. This chain links TRBV9 with TRBJ2-3; TRBD2 is a possible D gene (6 bases). Trimming pared 0 bases from V and 6 bases from J, leaving 11 bases between. Germline CDR1 SGDLS, CDR2 YYNGEE. The CDR3 contains 14 residues. The CDR3 nucleotides are TGTGCCAGCAGCGTAGGTTCCCGGGGGGATACGCAGTATTTT. Translation: CASSVGSRGDTQYF.

This clonotype was counted many times. The chain couples TRBV10-3 to TRBJ1-2; D perhaps matches TRBD1 (6 bases). The CDR3 length is 14 residues. CDR1 ENHRY and CDR2 SYGVKD come from the germline V gene. With 2 bases removed from V and 3 bases from J, the gap between germline ends came to 10 bases. CDR3 loop: CAISEPDSHYGYTF. As DNA, the CDR3 is TGTGCCATCAGTGAGCCGGACAGTCACTATGGCTACACCTTC.

Points on this clonotype: A much larger clone is a single base away; this may be a read error. The chain links TRBV28 to TRBJ2-1; a possible D gene is TRBD1 (5 bases). The V gene lost 3 bases and the J gene lost 6 bases, with 15 bases spanning the gap. CDR3 length equals 15 residues. The germline V gene encodes CDR1 MDHEN and CDR2 SYDVKM. The CDR3 here is CASSFGAWYSNEQFF. As DNA, the CDR3 is TGTGCCAGCAGTTTTGGGGCCTGGTATAGCAATGAGCAGTTCTTC.

The rearrangement joins TRBV7-8 to TRBJ2-1, with D tentatively TRBD1 (6 bases). CDR3 size: 17 residues. V lost 3 bases, J lost 10 bases, and 25 bases lay in between. Germline V CDR1 and CDR2: SGHVS, FQNEAQ. CDR3 sequence reads: CASSFPPTGSGDDEQFF. The CDR3 coding sequence is TGTGCCAGCAGCTTTCCACCAACAGGGTCAGGGGATGACGAGCAGTTCTTC.

The rearrangement links TRBV5-1 to TRBJ1-2; 10 bases map to TRBD1. Trimming at V came to 9 bases and at J to 6 bases, leaving 11 bases not matched to a gene. The CDR3 is made up of 14 amino acids. Germline CDR1 reads SGHRS; CDR2 reads YFSETQ. The CDR3, as DNA: TGCGCCACTTCCCCGGGACAGGGGCAAGATGGCTACACCTTC. As protein: CATSPGQGQDGYTF.

This clonotype showed up many times. V gene TRBV5-1 combines with J gene TRBJ2-7; D is undetermined. Germline V gene lookup returns CDR1 SGHRS and CDR2 YFSETQ. The V end was cut by 2 bases, the J end by 5 bases, with 8 bases between. There are 12 residues in the CDR3. CDR3 residues: CASSFNRDEQYF. DNA of the CDR3: TGCGCCAGCAGCTTCAATCGGGACGAGCAGTACTTC.

The chain has TRBV5-1 and TRBJ2-7; unclear D gene. V gave up 3 bases and J gave up 0 bases, with 4 bases separating them. The germline CDR1 and CDR2 sequences are SGHRS and YFSETQ. This CDR3 has 12 amino acids. CDR3 sequence (DNA): TGCGCCAGCAGCTCGACCTCCTACGAGCAGTACGTC. Translating gives CASSSTSYEQYV.

This clonotype has only a few counts. The chain employs TRBV4-1 and TRBJ2-2; TRBD1 is a possible D gene (6 bases). Germline V CDR1 and CDR2: MGHRA, YSYEKL. V was pared by 6 bases and J by 6 bases, with 14 bases between. This CDR3 region has 14 residues. CDR3 DNA: TGCGCCAGCAGTGGGGGCTGGGATTCCGGGGAGCTGTTTTTT. It encodes CASSGGWDSGELFF.

A few counts support this clonotype. J is TRBJ2-1 and V is TRBV7-2, with D uncertain. Per the germline V gene, CDR1 is SGHTA and CDR2 is FQGNSA. This CDR3 comprises 13 residues. Trimming took 0 bases from V and 15 from J, leaving 15 bases between them. The CDR3 DNA follows: TGTGCCAGCAGCTTAGCGGGCTCGACGTTTGCGTTCTTC. As protein: CASSLAGSTFAFF.

The chain uses TRBV6-5 and TRBJ2-6; 8 bases are a match to TRBD2. The trim removed 5 bases at V and 18 bases at J, leaving 21 bases unmatched. Germline V gives CDR1 MNHEY, CDR2 SVGAGI. This CDR3 has 16 amino acids. CDR3: CASSKSGSAGANIRTF. In nucleotides, the CDR3 is TGTGCCAGCAGTAAAAGCGGGAGCGCTGGGGCCAACATCCGGACTTTC.

The J gene is TRBJ2-4, the V gene TRBV12-3 or TRBV12-4; 13 bases match TRBD2. The CDR3 has 18 amino acids. J lost 13 bases, V lost 7 bases, and 22 bases had no gene match. CDR3 in DNA: TGTGCCAGCACCTTCCAGAGACTAGCGGGAGGTGGCAGAAATGAGCAGTACTTC. It encodes CASTFQRLAGGGRNEQYF.

The rearrangement joins TRBV5-1 to TRBJ2-7, with 9 nucleotides matching TRBD2. Germline-derived CDR1 and CDR2 are SGHRS and YFSETQ. J lost 2 bases, V lost 3 bases, and 12 bases had no gene match. The CDR3 has 17 amino acids. CDR3 DNA sequence: TGCGCCAGCAGCTCGGGACTAGCAAGTCATTTAGCCTACGAGCAGTACTTC. This encodes CASSSGLASHLAYEQYF.

Comment on this clonotype: This may come from a read error, since a much larger clone is one base off. The genes are TRBV29-1 and TRBJ2-1; 8 nucleotides line up with TRBD2. Losses at the gene ends were 2 bases for V and 10 bases for J; bases not matched to a gene: 16. The CDR3 totals 16 residues. CDR1 and CDR2 from the germline V gene are SQVTM and ANQGSEA. Here the CDR3 reads CSVELSGVAGPYEQFF. CDR3 nucleotide sequence: TGCAGCGTTGAACTCTCTGGGGTAGCGGGGCCCTACGAGCAGTTCTTC.

This clonotype was recorded at least ten times. The chain uses TRBV5-1 and TRBJ2-1, with 7 bases lining up with TRBD2. Trimming took 0 bases from V and 3 from J; bases not matched to a gene: 0. Per germline, CDR1 SGHRS and CDR2 YFSETQ. The CDR3 loop spans 14 amino acids. The CDR3 loop is CASSLASGYNEQFF. CDR3 bases: TGCGCCAGCAGCTTGGCTAGCGGCTACAATGAGCAGTTCTTC.

This chain joins TRBV29-1 and TRBJ1-1; D is ambiguous. Trimming shortened V by 4 bases and J by 0 bases, and 9 bases separated the two germline ends. The CDR3 spans 13 residues. Germline V gene data show CDR1 as SQVTM and CDR2 as ANQGSEA. For the CDR3, the DNA is TGCAGCGTTGTGACCATTATGAACACTGAAGCTTTCTTT. Translated, it gives CSVVTIMNTEAFF.